These 21 T cell receptor beta chains share one sample of origin, sequenced in a study of blood T cell repertoires in COVID-19. Libraries were prepared by immunoSEQ multiplex PCR; TCRdb keeps only in-frame clonotypes and omits some of them. The sample has about 100,000 clones, over 80% seen once. The sequencing sample was made of peripheral blood. The source of these receptors is a man over 45 with active or convalescent COVID-19.

This clone came up many times. The chain joins TRBV6-5 to TRBJ2-3; 8 bases are a match to TRBD2. This CDR3 comprises 14 residues. Germline CDR1 MNHEY, CDR2 SVGAGI. Germline trimming cut 6 bases from V and 6 bases from J; bases unmatched to any gene: 8. CDR3 sequence (DNA): TGTGCCAGCAGCCCCCGGCCGGGGGGGGATACGCAGTATTTT. Protein product: CASSPRPGGDTQYF.

The chain couples TRBV30 to TRBJ1-6; 9 positions agree with TRBD1. Trimming removed 4 bases from V and 7 bases from J; junction bases left unmatched: 2. CDR3 size: 13 residues. Germline V CDR1 and CDR2: GTSNPN, SVGIG (reference sequence). CDR3 in amino acids: CAWTGTGNSPLHF. DNA of the CDR3: TGTGCCTGGACCGGGACAGGGAATTCACCCCTCCACTTT.

The chain employs TRBV4-1 and TRBJ1-4, with D unresolved. Deletions cut 1 base from V and 7 bases from J, with 16 bases between. CDR3 length: 16 amino acids. In germline, CDR1 is MGHRA, CDR2 YSYEKL. The CDR3 protein is CASSQVAAGDGEKLFF. DNA of the CDR3: TGCGCCAGCAGCCAAGTCGCCGCTGGAGACGGTGAAAAACTGTTTTTT.

CDR3 loop: CASSLQPAGDTYNEQFF. CDR3 in DNA: TGCGCCAGCAGCTTGCAGCCAGCGGGAGACACCTACAATGAGCAGTTCTTC. V gene TRBV5-1 combines with J gene TRBJ2-1, with TRBD2 matching 8 bases. CDR1 is SGHRS, CDR2 YFSETQ, per germline. J gave up 2 bases and V 1 base, and 8 bases lay outside the gene matches. CDR3 length equals 17 residues.

V is TRBV3-1 (or the pseudogene TRBV3-2) and J is TRBJ1-1, with 9 bases fitting TRBD1. CDR1 and CDR2 (germline): LGHDT, YNNKEL (reference sequence). This CDR3 is built from 15 residues. V lost 3 bases and J lost 5; bases outside the gene matches: 7. The CDR3, as DNA: TGTGCCAGCAGCCACGGACAGGGGAAGGGAACTGAAGCTTTCTTT. Residues: CASSHGQGKGTEAFF.

The CDR3 DNA sequence: TGTGCCAGCAGCTCAAGGTGGACTAACACCGGGGAGCTGTTTTTT. Its protein product is CASSSRWTNTGELFF. The V call is TRBV5-5, the J call TRBJ2-2, with D possibly being TRBD2 (5 bases). Trimming took 3 bases from V and 2 from J, leaving 11 bases between them. CDR1 is SGHKS and CDR2 is YYEKEE in the germline V gene (reference sequence). This CDR3 has 15 amino acids.

The chain links TRBV28 to TRBJ1-1; 7 nucleotides agree with TRBD1. After removal of 2 bases from V and 7 bases from J, the junction contained 4 bases not matched to a gene. There are 13 residues in the CDR3. Germline-derived CDR1 and CDR2 are MDHEN and SYDVKM. CDR3 sequence: CASSLDRALEAFF. The CDR3 region has the DNA TGTGCCAGCAGTTTAGACAGGGCCCTTGAAGCTTTCTTT. Looking up the rest from reference TRBV28 and TRBJ1-1 gives the full variable domain: DVKVTQSSRYLVKRTGEKVFLECVQDMDHENMFWYRQDPGLGLRLIYFSYDVKMKEKGDIPEGYSVSREKKERFSLILESASTNQTSMYLCASSLDRALEAFFGQGTRLTVV.

This chain joins TRBV19 and TRBJ1-1, with a possible D match to TRBD1 (6 bases). Per germline, CDR1 LNHDA and CDR2 SQIVND (reference sequence). V was clipped by 7 bases and J by 2 bases, with 14 bases between them. The CDR3 extends over 14 amino acids. Here the CDR3 reads CASTQGTLNTEAFF. CDR3 DNA sequence: TGTGCCAGTACACAAGGGACACTAAACACTGAAGCTTTCTTT.

The CDR3 DNA is TGTGCCAGCAGCTTTAGCGAGGTCGGGGAGCTGTTTTTT. It specifies CASSFSEVGELFF. V is TRBV7-3 and J is TRBJ2-2, with D maybe TRBD2 (5 bases). Between the trimmed V and J ends, which lost 3 bases and 7 bases, there was a span of 9 bases. Per germline, CDR1 SGHTA and CDR2 FQGTGA. The CDR3 is made up of 13 amino acids.

The V and J genes are TRBV18 and TRBJ1-1; D is unclear. In germline, CDR1 is KGHSH, CDR2 LQKENI. CDR3 length equals 13 residues. Trimming removed 2 bases at V and 1 base at J, with 5 bases between. CDR3: CASSPVENTEAFF. CDR3 nucleotides: TGTGCCAGCTCACCAGTAGAGAACACTGAAGCTTTCTTT.

This sequence joins TRBV24-1 and TRBJ2-7; tentative D call: TRBD2 (5 bases). V lost 4 bases and J 2 bases, leaving 14 bases between the germline ends. Germline V CDR1 and CDR2: KGHDR, SFDVKD. The CDR3 runs 15 residues. CDR3 nucleotides: TGTGCCACCAGTGAAGCGAGACCCGGGACCTACGAGCAGTACTTC. It codes for CATSEARPGTYEQYF.

DNA of the CDR3: TGCGCCAGCAGTGACGGGATTTTGTCGACTGAAGCTTTCTTT. Protein: CASSDGILSTEAFF. This sequence joins TRBV10-2 and TRBJ1-1; no clear D gene. Germline assignment: CDR1 WSHSY and CDR2 SAAADI. CDR3 length: 14 residues. Trimming pared 3 bases from V and 5 bases from J, leaving 13 bases between.

A single count supports this clone. J is TRBJ2-7 and V is TRBV5-1; TRBD1 aligns across 10 bases. V dropped 4 bases and J dropped 5; count of bases not matched to a gene: 9. Germline CDR1 is SGHRS and CDR2 is YFSETQ. The CDR3 is made up of 15 amino acids. In nucleotides, the CDR3 is TGCGCCAGCAGCCCCGGGACAGGGGCTTTCGACGAGCAGTACTTC. Amino acid sequence: CASSPGTGAFDEQYF.

The J gene is TRBJ2-1, the V gene TRBV5-1, with D possibly being TRBD2 (6 bases). This CDR3 region has 15 residues. Germline-derived CDR1 and CDR2 are SGHRS and YFSETQ. The V gene lost 0 bases and the J gene lost 7 bases, with 14 bases spanning the gap. The CDR3 spells CASSLVRGIRNEQFF. CDR3 DNA sequence: TGCGCCAGCAGCTTGGTTCGCGGGATAAGGAATGAGCAGTTCTTC.

V is TRBV7-9 and J is TRBJ2-5; TRBD1 matches 8 bases. Germline V gene data show CDR1 as SEHNR and CDR2 as FQNEAQ (reference sequence). V dropped 1 base and J dropped 5; count of bases not matched to a gene: 3. This CDR3 spans 14 amino acids. The CDR3, as DNA: TGTGCCAGCAGCTTAGACAGGGGGGCGGAGACCCAGTACTTC. This gives the protein CASSLDRGAETQYF.

CDR3 sequence (DNA): TGTGCCAGCAGCCCCCGGACTAGCGGAGTCAATGAGCAGTTCTTC. This translates into CASSPRTSGVNEQFF. The rearrangement joins TRBV9 to TRBJ2-1; 10 bases are shared with TRBD2. Germline assignment: CDR1 SGDLS and CDR2 YYNGEE. This CDR3 is built from 15 residues. J was trimmed by 6 bases and V by 4 bases; bases with no gene match: 7.

The V gene is TRBV19, the J gene TRBJ1-1; 7 bases are a match to TRBD1. The CDR3 length is 16 residues. Germline assignment: CDR1 LNHDA and CDR2 SQIVND (reference sequence). The V segment lost 3 bases and the J segment 1 base; nucleotides outside the gene matches: 8. CDR3 nucleotides: TGTGCCAGTAGTATCATCTACAGGGGAGAGAACACTGAAGCTTTCTTT. Its protein product is CASSIIYRGENTEAFF.

This chain connects TRBV11-2 to TRBJ2-7; TRBD1 agrees at 8 bases. Germline V gene lookup returns CDR1 SGHAT and CDR2 FQNNGV. Trimming at V came to 1 base and at J to 2 bases, leaving 4 bases not matched to a gene. The CDR3 covers 15 residues. CDR3 residues: CASSLVTGGPYEQYF. The CDR3 bases are TGTGCCAGCAGCTTAGTTACAGGGGGGCCCTACGAGCAGTACTTC.

This clone is a singleton in its sample. This chain's CDR3 is CASTGTGYSNQPQHF. The CDR3 DNA is TGTGCCAGCACCGGGACAGGGTATAGCAATCAGCCCCAGCATTTT. This rearrangement joins TRBV19 to TRBJ1-5; 9 nucleotides match TRBD1. The CDR3 runs 15 residues. The germline V gene has CDR1 LNHDA and CDR2 SQIVND (reference sequence). Trimming removed 9 bases from V and 0 bases from J; junction bases left unmatched: 6.

The chain couples TRBV21-1 to TRBJ2-7; the D segment call TRBD1 is taken from the table without a DNA check. TRBV21-1 is reported as a pseudogene. CDR3 length equals 15 residues. The CDR3 sequence is CASSERQVPSYEQYF. The CDR3 DNA sequence: TGTGCCAGCAGCGAACGACAGGTACCCTCCTACGAGCAGTACTTC.

V is TRBV30 and J is TRBJ1-1; D is perhaps TRBD1 (6 bases). Germline assignment: CDR1 GTSNPN and CDR2 SVGIG (reference sequence). V lost 8 bases and J lost 2, with 15 bases in between. CDR3 length: 13 residues. CDR3 in amino acids: CAGTGLSNTEAFF. For the CDR3, the DNA is TGTGCCGGAACAGGGCTGAGTAACACTGAAGCTTTCTTT.